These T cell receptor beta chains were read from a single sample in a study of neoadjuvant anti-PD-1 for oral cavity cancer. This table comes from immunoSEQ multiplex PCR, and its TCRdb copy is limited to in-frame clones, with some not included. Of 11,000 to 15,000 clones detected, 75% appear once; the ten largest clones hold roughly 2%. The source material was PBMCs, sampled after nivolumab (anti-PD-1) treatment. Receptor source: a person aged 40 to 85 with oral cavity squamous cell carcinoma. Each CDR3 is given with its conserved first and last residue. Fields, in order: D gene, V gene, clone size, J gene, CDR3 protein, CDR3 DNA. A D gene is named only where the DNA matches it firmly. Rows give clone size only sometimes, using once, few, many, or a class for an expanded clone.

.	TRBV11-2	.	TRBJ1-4	CASRSNGFREKLFF	TGTGCCAGCAGGTCAAATGGGTTCAGGGAAAAACTGTTTTTT
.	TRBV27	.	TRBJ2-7	CASSLGSGSSYEQYF	TGTGCCAGCAGTTTAGGCAGCGGGTCCTCCTACGAGCAGTACTTC
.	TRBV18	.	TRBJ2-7	CASSLNRDGPGEQYF	TGTGCCAGCTCTCTAAATCGTGACGGCCCGGGCGAGCAGTACTTC
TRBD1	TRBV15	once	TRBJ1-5	CATSREGQGGEPQHF	TGTGCCACCAGCAGAGAAGGACAGGGGGGGGAGCCCCAGCATTTT
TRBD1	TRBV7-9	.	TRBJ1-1	CASSLGQGAEAFF	TGTGCCAGCAGCTTAGGCCAGGGGGCTGAAGCTTTCTTT
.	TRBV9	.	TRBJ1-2	CASSVGGYGYTF	TGTGCCAGCAGCGTAGGAGGATATGGCTACACCTTC
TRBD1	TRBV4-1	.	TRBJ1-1	CASRAPTGATEAFF	TGCGCCAGCAGGGCACCCACAGGGGCCACTGAAGCTTTCTTT
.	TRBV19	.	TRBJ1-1	CASTLDGNTEAFF	TGTGCCAGTACCCTGGACGGGAACACTGAAGCTTTCTTT
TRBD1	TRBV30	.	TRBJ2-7	CAWSHPTGAYEQYF	TGTGCCTGGAGTCACCCTACAGGGGCCTACGAGCAGTACTTC
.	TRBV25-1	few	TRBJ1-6	CASSVADSSPLHF	TGTGCCAGCAGTGTAGCCGATTCTTCACCCCTCCACTTT
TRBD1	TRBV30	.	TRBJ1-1	CAWSVRGWRGRRENTEAFF	TGTGCCTGGAGTGTACGGGGTTGGAGGGGGCGCCGGGAGAACACTGAAGCTTTCTTT
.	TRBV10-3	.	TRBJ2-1	CAISRDFNEQFF	TGTGCCATCAGTCGGGACTTCAATGAGCAGTTCTTC
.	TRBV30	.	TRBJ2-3	CAWSVPLIQTDTQYF	TGTGCCTGGAGTGTCCCCTTGATCCAGACAGATACGCAGTATTTT
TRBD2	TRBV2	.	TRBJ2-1	CASSPDIYWTSEPYDEQFF	TGTGCCAGCAGTCCAGACATTTATTGGACTAGCGAGCCTTACGATGAGCAGTTCTTC
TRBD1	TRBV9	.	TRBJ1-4	CASSVRTGGEKLFF	TGTGCCAGCAGCGTCAGGACAGGGGGGGAAAAACTGTTTTTT
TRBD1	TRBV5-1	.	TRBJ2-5	CASSHGTGRETQYF	TGCGCCAGCAGCCACGGGACAGGGCGAGAGACCCAGTACTTC
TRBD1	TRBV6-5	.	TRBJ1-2	CASSSHRGYGYTF	TGTGCCAGCAGCTCCCACAGGGGGTATGGCTACACCTTC
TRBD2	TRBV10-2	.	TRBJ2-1	CASVSGTSGNNEQFF	TGCGCCAGCGTATCCGGGACTAGCGGGAACAATGAGCAGTTCTTC
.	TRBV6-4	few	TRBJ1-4	CASSGPRASNEKLFF	TGTGCCAGCAGTGGCCCCAGGGCCTCTAATGAAAAACTGTTTTTT
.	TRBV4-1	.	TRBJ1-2	CASSQPATSVSNYGYTF	TGCGCCAGCAGCCAACCCGCGACCAGTGTTTCTAACTATGGCTACACCTTC
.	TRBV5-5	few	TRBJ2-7	CASSLARLVKSREQYF	TGTGCCAGCAGCTTGGCCCGACTAGTTAAATCGCGCGAGCAGTACTTC
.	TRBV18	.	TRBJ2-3	CASSPEQPGTDTQYF	TGTGCCAGCTCACCAGAACAGCCTGGCACAGATACGCAGTATTTT
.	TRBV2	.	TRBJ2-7	CAAGARGYEQYF	TGTGCCGCAGGGGCGCGGGGATACGAGCAGTACTTC
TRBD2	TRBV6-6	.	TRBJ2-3	CASSSGLARTDTQYF	TGTGCCAGCAGTTCAGGACTAGCGCGGACAGATACGCAGTATTTT
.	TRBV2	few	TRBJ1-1	CASITTYMNTEAFF	TGTGCCAGCATAACGACTTATATGAACACTGAAGCTTTCTTT
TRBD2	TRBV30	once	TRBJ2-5	CAWSHGGQETQYF	TGTGCCTGGAGTCACGGGGGGCAAGAGACCCAGTACTTC
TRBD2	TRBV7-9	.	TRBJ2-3	CASSSAGGPSDTQYF	TGTGCCAGCAGCTCAGCGGGAGGGCCTTCGGATACGCAGTATTTT
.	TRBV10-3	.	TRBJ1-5	CAISERVGNQPQHF	TGTGCCATCAGTGAGAGGGTGGGCAATCAGCCCCAGCATTTT
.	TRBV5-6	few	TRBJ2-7	CASSLRRRSYEQYF	TGTGCCAGCAGCTTGAGGCGGCGCTCCTACGAGCAGTACTTC
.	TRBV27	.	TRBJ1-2	CASSLSGGGNYGYTF	TGTGCCAGCAGTTTATCCGGCGGAGGGAACTATGGCTACACCTTC
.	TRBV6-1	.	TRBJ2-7	CASSEAAGTSDEQYF	TGTGCCAGCAGTGAAGCGGCAGGGACTTCGGACGAGCAGTACTTC
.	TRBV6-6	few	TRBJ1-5	CASSLRGLGQPQHF	TGTGCCAGCAGTTTGCGGGGGCTGGGTCAGCCCCAGCATTTT
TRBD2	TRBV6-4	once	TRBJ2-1	CASSDESGGANEQFF	TGTGCCAGCAGTGACGAGAGCGGGGGGGCCAATGAGCAGTTCTTC
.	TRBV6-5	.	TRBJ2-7	CASSYLQGSYEQYF	TGTGCCAGCAGTTATTTACAGGGCTCCTACGAGCAGTACTTC
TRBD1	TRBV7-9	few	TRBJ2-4	CASSLAGGNIQYF	TGTGCCAGCAGCTTAGCAGGGGGCAACATTCAGTACTTC
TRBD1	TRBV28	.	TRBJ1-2	CASQQGGYTF	TGTGCCAGCCAACAGGGGGGCTACACCTTC
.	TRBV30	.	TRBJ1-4	CAWRFISEKLFF	TGTGCCTGGAGGTTCATAAGCGAAAAACTGTTTTTT
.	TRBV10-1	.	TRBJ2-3	CASSEWRSTRTDTQYF	TGCGCCAGCAGTGAGTGGCGAAGTACGAGGACAGATACGCAGTATTTT